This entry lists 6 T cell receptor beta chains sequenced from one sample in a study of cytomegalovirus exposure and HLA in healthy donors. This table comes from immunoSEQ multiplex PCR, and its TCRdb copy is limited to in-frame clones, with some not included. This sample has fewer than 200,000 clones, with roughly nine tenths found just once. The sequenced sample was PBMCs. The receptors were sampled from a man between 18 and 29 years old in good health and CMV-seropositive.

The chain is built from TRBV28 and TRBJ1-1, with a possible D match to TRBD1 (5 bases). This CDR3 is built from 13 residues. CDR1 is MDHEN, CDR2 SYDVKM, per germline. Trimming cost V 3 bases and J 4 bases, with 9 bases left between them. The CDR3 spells CASSLSGGTEAFF. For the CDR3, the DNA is TGTGCCAGCAGTTTGAGCGGGGGCACTGAAGCTTTCTTT. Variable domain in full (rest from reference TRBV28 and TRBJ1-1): DVKVTQSSRYLVKRTGEKVFLECVQDMDHENMFWYRQDPGLGLRLIYFSYDVKMKEKGDIPEGYSVSREKKERFSLILESASTNQTSMYLCASSLSGGTEAFFGQGTRLTVV.

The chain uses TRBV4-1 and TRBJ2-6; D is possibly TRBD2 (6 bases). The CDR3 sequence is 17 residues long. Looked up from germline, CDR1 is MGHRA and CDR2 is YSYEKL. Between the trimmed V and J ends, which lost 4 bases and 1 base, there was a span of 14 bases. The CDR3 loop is CASSLTAGGSGANVLTF. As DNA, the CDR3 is TGCGCCAGCAGCCTCACTGCCGGGGGATCTGGGGCCAACGTCCTGACTTTC.

CDR3 sequence reads: CASSEAHRSEQFF. The CDR3 DNA reads TGTGCCAGCAGTGAAGCGCATCGGAGTGAGCAGTTCTTC. J is TRBJ2-1 and V is TRBV6-1, with unresolved D. Germline V gene data show CDR1 as MNHNS and CDR2 as SASEGT. Trimming pared 0 bases from V and 9 bases from J, leaving 9 bases between. The CDR3 sequence is 13 residues long.

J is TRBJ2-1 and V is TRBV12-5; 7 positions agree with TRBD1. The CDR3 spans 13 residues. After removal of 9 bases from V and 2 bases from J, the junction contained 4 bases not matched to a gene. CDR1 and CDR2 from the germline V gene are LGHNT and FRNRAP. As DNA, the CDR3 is TGTGCTAGCTCCGGGACAGCCTACAATGAGCAGTTCTTC. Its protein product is CASSGTAYNEQFF.

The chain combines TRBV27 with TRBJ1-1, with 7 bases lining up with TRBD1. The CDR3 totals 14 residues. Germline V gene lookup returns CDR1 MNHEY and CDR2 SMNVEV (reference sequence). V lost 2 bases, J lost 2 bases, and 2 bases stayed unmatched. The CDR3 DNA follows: TGTGCCAGCAGTTTAGGACAGGCTAACACTGAAGCTTTCTTT. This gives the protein CASSLGQANTEAFF.

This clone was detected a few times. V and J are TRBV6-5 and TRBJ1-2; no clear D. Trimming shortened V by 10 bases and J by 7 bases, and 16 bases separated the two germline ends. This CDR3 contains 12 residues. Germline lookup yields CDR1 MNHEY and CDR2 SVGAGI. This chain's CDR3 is CATGKGSGGYTF. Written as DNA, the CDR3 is TGTGCCACCGGGAAGGGTTCAGGTGGCTACACCTTC.